This T cell receptor beta chain derives from a study of control samples from healthy donors and cancer patients. Assay: immunoSEQ multiplex PCR; the TCRdb copy retains only in-frame clones and omits some. In the table there are about 99,000 clones, around 89% of which are singletons. CDR1 and CDR2 from the germline V gene are SGHNT and YENEEA. V was pared by 5 bases and J by 6 bases, with 9 bases of the junction left unmatched. This CDR3 region has 14 residues. This clonotype originated in a man aged 55 to 70 with lung cancer. The rearrangement links TRBV11-3 to TRBJ1-2; 7 bases align to TRBD1. Sequenced sample: PBMCs. CDR3 sequence reads: CASSPRSDRDGYTF. CDR3 in DNA: TGTGCCAGCAGCCCACGCAGCGACAGGGATGGCTACACCTTC.